Presented here are 19 T cell receptor beta chains from one specimen sequenced in a study of shared clonotypes between healthy human individuals. Sequencing was performed with immunoSEQ multiplex PCR; in TCRdb, only in-frame clones are kept and a portion is missing. This table holds 2,500,000 or so clones, 85% to 95% found once. Sequencing was carried out using naive CD4+ T cells from PBMCs. Subset of the sample: CD45RA+ positively selected. Receptor source: a man aged 18 to 30 in good health. Some clones in this sample may be carry-over from other donors' samples.

Comment on this clone: One end of the junction fails to match germline, which may point to a read error. The rearrangement joins TRBV28 to TRBJ2-7, with D possibly being TRBD2 (6 bases). The CDR3 has 11 amino acids. Germline V gives CDR1 MDHEN, CDR2 SYDVKM. CDR3 sequence (DNA): TGTGCCAGCAGTCCCGGGGACTCCAGATATTTC. Encoded protein: CASSPGDSRYF. Supplemented by reference TRBV28 and TRBJ2-7, the full variable domain reads DVKVTQSSRYLVKRTGEKVFLECVQDMDHENMFWYRQDPGLGLRLIYFSYDVKMKEKGDIPEGYSVSREKKERFSLILESASTNQTSMYLCASSPGDSRYFGPGTRLTVT.

The rearrangement links TRBV9 to TRBJ1-1, with D uncertain. CDR1 and CDR2 from the germline V gene are SGDLS and YYNGEE. The V end lost 0 bases, the J end lost 4 bases, and 10 bases lay between the germline ends. The CDR3 has 14 amino acids. CDR3 protein: CASSVVAGSTEAFF. The CDR3 DNA follows: TGTGCCAGCAGCGTAGTTGCGGGGAGCACTGAAGCTTTCTTT.

CDR3 sequence (DNA): TGTGCCAGCAGTTCCCCCGGGTCGGGCCTTAACTATGGCTACACCTTC. This translates into CASSSPGSGLNYGYTF. This chain joins TRBV28 and TRBJ1-2; D not resolved. Trimming removed 4 bases at V and 1 base at J, with 16 bases between. The CDR3 has 16 residues. The germline CDR1 and CDR2 sequences are MDHEN and SYDVKM.

This rearrangement joins TRBV9 to TRBJ1-1; D is unresolved. V was pared by 2 bases and J by 1 base, with 9 bases between. Germline assignment: CDR1 SGDLS and CDR2 YYNGEE. CDR3 size: 14 residues. CDR3 sequence (DNA): TGTGCCAGCAGCGTTCGGGCGGAGAACACTGAAGCTTTCTTT. Its protein product is CASSVRAENTEAFF.

This clone was seen only a few times. The rearrangement uses TRBV19 and TRBJ2-7, with 7 positions matching TRBD2. J was trimmed by 3 bases and V by 4 bases; bases with no gene match: 6. Germline CDR1 LNHDA, CDR2 SQIVND (reference sequence). This CDR3 has 14 amino acids. The CDR3 loop is CASSRTLAVYEQYF. The DNA for the CDR3 is TGTGCCAGTAGTAGAACCCTAGCGGTCTACGAGCAGTACTTC.

The chain has TRBV7-3 and TRBJ2-1; TRBD2 agrees at 8 bases. The CDR3 length is 15 residues. Per the germline V gene, CDR1 is SGHTA and CDR2 is FQGTGA. The V segment lost 6 bases and the J segment 2 bases; nucleotides outside the gene matches: 6. CDR3 sequence: CASSQTGLAYNEQFF. CDR3 DNA sequence: TGTGCCAGCAGTCAAACGGGACTAGCCTACAATGAGCAGTTCTTC.

The J gene is TRBJ1-2, the V gene TRBV10-2; D call uncertain. Germline values: CDR1 WSHSY, CDR2 SAAADI. The CDR3 covers 14 residues. Trimming stripped 6 bases from V and 3 bases from J, with 14 bases between. The CDR3 sequence: CASRGRQEDYGYTF. The CDR3 region has the DNA TGCGCCAGCAGGGGAAGACAAGAGGACTATGGCTACACCTTC.

The gene calls are TRBV7-3 and TRBJ2-7, with a possible D match to TRBD2 (5 bases). V dropped 3 bases and J dropped 6 bases, with 12 bases sitting between them. CDR3 length: 13 amino acids. Germline V gene data show CDR1 as SGHTA and CDR2 as FQGTGA. This CDR3 is CASSLRPLAEQYF. DNA of the CDR3: TGTGCCAGCAGCTTGCGACCGCTAGCCGAGCAGTACTTC. The whole variable domain, filled in from reference TRBV7-3 and TRBJ2-7, reads GAGVSQTPSNKVTEKGKYVELRCDPISGHTALYWYRQSLGQGPEFLIYFQGTGAADDSGLPNDRFFAVRPEGSVSTLKIQRTERGDSAVYLCASSLRPLAEQYFGPGTRLTVT.

This clone came up once. V gene TRBV6-1 combines with J gene TRBJ2-1, with D possibly matching TRBD1 (6 bases). The germline V gene has CDR1 MNHNS and CDR2 SASEGT. The V end was cut by 4 bases, the J end by 7 bases, with 14 bases between. This CDR3 region has 14 residues. The CDR3 DNA is TGTGCCAGCAGTGTATGGCAGGGGTGGAATGAGCAGTTCTTC. Its translation: CASSVWQGWNEQFF.

The gene calls are TRBV7-2 and TRBJ2-5, with a weak D call TRBD2 (6 bases). Near its end, the DNA agrees better with TRBJ2-7, so the J call may be wrong. The CDR3 runs to 16 residues. CDR1 and CDR2 from the germline V gene are SGHTA and FQGNSA. This CDR3 reads CASSLAGDLRSYEQYF. The CDR3, as DNA: TGTGCCAGCAGCTTAGCTGGGGACTTACGCTCCTACGAGCAGTACTTC.

This chain uses TRBV7-8 with TRBJ2-5; 12 bases agree with TRBD2. The assigned J gene may be wrong: the sequence end matches TRBJ2-7 better. Germline-derived CDR1 and CDR2 are SGHVS and FQNEAQ. CDR3 length: 15 residues. The DNA for the CDR3 is TGTGCCAGCAGCGCCAGGACTAGCGGGAACCACGAGCAGTACTTC. This gives the protein CASSARTSGNHEQYF.

The rearrangement uses TRBV19 and TRBJ2-7; perhaps TRBD1 as D (5 bases). The CDR3 has 15 amino acids. CDR1 is LNHDA and CDR2 is SQIVND in the germline V gene (reference sequence). V was clipped by 9 bases and J by 7 bases, with 25 bases between them. CDR3 nucleotide sequence: TGTGCCAGCAAGGGTAGGCCCGGTGGGGCCGGGGAGCAGTACTTC. Amino acid sequence: CASKGRPGGAGEQYF.

The chain uses TRBV5-4 and TRBJ1-2, with D possibly matching TRBD1 (5 bases). From germline, CDR1 is SGHNT and CDR2 YYREEE (reference sequence). The CDR3 covers 14 residues. Between the trimmed V and J ends, which lost 4 bases and 9 bases, there was a span of 19 bases. This CDR3 is CASSTGTVIWSYTF. The DNA for the CDR3 is TGTGCCAGCAGCACCGGGACGGTAATATGGAGCTACACCTTC.

The chain is built from TRBV5-1 and TRBJ2-7; D call uncertain. Germline CDR1 and CDR2: SGHRS and YFSETQ. This CDR3 is 12 amino acids long. Trimming took 4 bases from V and 7 from J, leaving 12 bases between them. In DNA form, the CDR3 reads TGCGCCAGCAGCAACCAGGATGAGGAGCAGTACTTC. This codes for CASSNQDEEQYF.

The V call is TRBV7-8, the J call TRBJ1-1; D is ambiguous. CDR1 SGHVS and CDR2 FQNEAQ come from the germline V gene. The germline V and J ends were trimmed by 0 bases and 1 base, with 9 bases remaining between them. CDR3 length: 15 amino acids. The CDR3 DNA sequence: TGTGCCAGCAGCTTAGCGTTGGCAGCGAACACTGAAGCTTTCTTT. Its protein product is CASSLALAANTEAFF.

The V gene is TRBV18, the J gene TRBJ2-1; tentatively, D is TRBD1 (6 bases). Looked up from germline, CDR1 is KGHSH and CDR2 is LQKENI. Trimming cost V 1 base and J 5 bases, with 12 bases left between them. The CDR3 consists of 15 residues. The CDR3 loop reads CASSPRQGSNNEQFF. The CDR3 DNA sequence: TGTGCCAGCTCACCACGGCAGGGGAGTAACAATGAGCAGTTCTTC.

The CDR3 DNA is TGTGCCAGCAGCTTCCAGGGTTTCGTCGGCTACACCTTC. This codes for CASSFQGFVGYTF. The V gene is TRBV5-6, the J gene TRBJ1-2; tentative D call: TRBD1 (5 bases). Germline V gene sequence: CDR1 SGHDT, CDR2 YYEEEE. The CDR3 runs to 13 residues. The V and J ends lost 2 bases and 8 bases respectively, with 13 bases between them.

V usage is TRBV18 and J usage is TRBJ2-2, with a possible D match to TRBD1 (6 bases). Germline CDR1 and CDR2: KGHSH and LQKENI. Trimming cost V 2 bases and J 5 bases, with 15 bases left between them. This CDR3 contains 16 residues. Here the CDR3 DNA reads TGTGCCAGCTCACCAGGTCGGCCAGGGGATACCGGGGAGCTGTTTTTT. This gives the protein CASSPGRPGDTGELFF.

The CDR3 DNA reads as TGCGCCAGCAACGGACAGGGGATGAACACTGAAGCTTTCTTT. Its translation is CASNGQGMNTEAFF. This chain connects TRBV5-1 to TRBJ1-1; 9 bases line up with TRBD1. The CDR3 has 14 residues. V was pared by 6 bases and J by 0 bases, with 3 bases of the junction left unmatched. Germline CDR1 SGHRS, CDR2 YFSETQ. The full variable domain, its missing parts supplied by reference TRBV5-1 and TRBJ1-1, is KAGVTQTPRYLIKTRGQQVTLSCSPISGHRSVSWYQQTPGQGLQFLFEYFSETQRNKGNFPGRFSGRQFSNSRSEMNVSTLELGDSALYLCASNGQGMNTEAFFGQGTRLTVV.